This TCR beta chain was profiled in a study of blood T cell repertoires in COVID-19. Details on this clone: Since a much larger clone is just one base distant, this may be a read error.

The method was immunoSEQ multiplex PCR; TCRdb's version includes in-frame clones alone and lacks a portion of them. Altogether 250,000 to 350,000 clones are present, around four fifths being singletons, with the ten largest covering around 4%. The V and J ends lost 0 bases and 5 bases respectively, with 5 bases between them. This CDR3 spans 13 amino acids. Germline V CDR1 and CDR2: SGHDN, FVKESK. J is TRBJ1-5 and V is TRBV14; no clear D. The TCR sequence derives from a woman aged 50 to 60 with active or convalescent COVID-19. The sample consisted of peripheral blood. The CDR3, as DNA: TGTGCCAGCAGCCAAGATCTCGATCAGCCCCAGCATTTT. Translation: CASSQDLDQPQHF.